The sequence of this TCR beta chain was determined in a study of beta chain features in type 1 diabetes. Study outcomes and limitations: Patients showed naive, central memory and Treg TCRB repertoires that appeared more similar than those of healthy donors. Type 1 diabetes patients had moderately but significantly shorter TCRB CDR3s in all four CD4+ subsets. Cells carrying high TCR expression could end up over-represented when cDNA is sequenced.

As concerns this clone: Antigen unknown.

Sorted populations were all over 98% pure. Trimming shortened V by 1 base and J by 2 bases, and 8 bases separated the two germline ends. The CDR3 has 14 residues. Germline V CDR1 and CDR2: SGHRS, YFSETQ. Investigators reverse transcribed all isolated RNA, so they sequenced expressed TCRB transcripts. TCRdb keeps only in-frame clones here, not all; method: immunoSEQ multiplex PCR. The table records 310,000 or so clones, 8% of them present only once. The source of this sequence is a woman under 30 in good health. The chain links TRBV5-1 to TRBJ2-3; the D is unclear. Specimen: central memory CD4+ T cells from blood. This chain's CDR3 is CASSLTFTTDTQYF. As DNA, the CDR3 is TGCGCCAGCAGCTTGACGTTTACCACAGATACGCAGTATTTT.